Listed below are T cell receptor beta chains from one sample, sequenced in a study of cytomegalovirus exposure and HLA in healthy donors. Some clones are missing from TCRdb's copy, which holds only in-frame ones; the method was immunoSEQ multiplex PCR. The sample holds under 200,000 clones, over 75% seen once. The material sequenced was PBMCs. These TCRs come from a woman younger than 30 in good health and CMV-seronegative. The CDR3 runs from the conserved cysteine through the conserved F or W. A D gene is named only where the DNA matches it firmly. Size values are once, few and many counts, or a class for expanded clones, and some rows have none.

cdr3_nt	cdr3_aa	d_call	clone_size	v_call	j_call
TGTGCCAGTAGTATACACATTTTAAATGAGCAGTTCTTC	CASSIHILNEQFF	-	-	TRBV19	TRBJ2-1
TGTGCCAGCAGCCCCCGGGACTTAAACACCGGGGAGCTGTTTTTT	CASSPRDLNTGELFF	-	-	TRBV6-5	TRBJ2-2
TGCAGCGTCTCTGTTATCCAGGGAATTGCAACTAATGAAAAACTGTTTTTT	CSVSVIQGIATNEKLFF	-	-	TRBV29-1	TRBJ1-4
TGTGCCAGCAGCCCGGGGACAGCCCTATACGAGCAGTACTTC	CASSPGTALYEQYF	TRBD1	-	TRBV5-5	TRBJ2-7
TGCGCCAGCAGAGGGACAGGGATGTCCTACGAGCAGTACTTC	CASRGTGMSYEQYF	TRBD1	-	TRBV5-1	TRBJ2-7
TGTGCCAGCAGCGCGAGACTAGCGATTGAGCAGTTCTTC	CASSARLAIEQFF	TRBD2	once	TRBV11-2	TRBJ2-1
TGTGCCAGCAGTCGGTCGGCGGTTATCTACGAGCAGTACTTC	CASSRSAVIYEQYF	-	-	TRBV6-5	TRBJ2-7
TGCGCCAGCAGCCCGCAGGCAGCGGGCCAAGAGACCCAGTACTTC	CASSPQAAGQETQYF	-	few	TRBV4-1	TRBJ2-5
TGTGCCAGCAGCTTGGGGCAGTTCTCCTACGAGCAGTACTTC	CASSLGQFSYEQYF	-	-	TRBV5-4	TRBJ2-7
TGTGCCAGCAGCCTAGGACTTGGCAATGGCTACACCTTC	CASSLGLGNGYTF	-	-	TRBV5-6	TRBJ1-2
TGTGCCAGCAGCGTGGAGACCCTTTACAATGAGCAGTTCTTC	CASSVETLYNEQFF	-	-	TRBV9	TRBJ2-1
TGTGCCACCTCACAGTATTTGAACACTGAAGCTTTCTTT	CATSQYLNTEAFF	-	-	TRBV7-3	TRBJ1-1
TGTGCCAGCGAACCGGGGTTCGGGGCCAACGTCCTGACTTTC	CASEPGFGANVLTF	-	-	TRBV6-1	TRBJ2-6
TGTGCCAGCAGTCCCGAGAGCTCTGGAAACACCATATATTTT	CASSPESSGNTIYF	-	few	TRBV2	TRBJ1-3
TGTGCTAGTGGTTTGTCCCCATTTTGGACAGATCGTGACGGCTCTGGGGCCAACGTCCTGACTTTC	CASGLSPFWTDRDGSGANVLTF	-	-	TRBV12-5	TRBJ2-6
TGTGCCAGCAGTTACTCCAGAAGCTACGAGCAGTACTTC	CASSYSRSYEQYF	-	-	TRBV6-5	TRBJ2-7
TGTGCCAGCAGCTTAGAAAGTCTAGCTGAAAATGAGCAGTTCTTC	CASSLESLAENEQFF	-	-	TRBV11-2	TRBJ2-1
TGTGCCAGCAGTGAAGGACAGGGGAAGGCTTCCTACGAGCAGTACTTC	CASSEGQGKASYEQYF	TRBD1	-	TRBV6-1	TRBJ2-7
TGCAGTGCGGGGGGGTTGTCGACCCAGTACTTC	CSAGGLSTQYF	TRBD2	-	TRBV20-1	TRBJ2-5